This entry describes one T cell receptor beta chain. The antigen is undetermined. These data come from a study of cytomegalovirus exposure and HLA in healthy donors. After removal of 1 base from V and 5 bases from J, the junction contained 4 bases not matched to a gene. The CDR3 loop spans 14 amino acids. Germline-derived CDR1 and CDR2 are GTSNPN and SVGIG (reference sequence). This PCR relied on a set of 60 Vbeta primers and 13 Jbeta primers. Assay: immunoSEQ multiplex PCR; the TCRdb copy retains only in-frame clones and omits some. The profile shows under 200,000 clones, about 13% of them singletons. General study points: Per a later analysis, HLA-associated TCR beta chains showed more clonal expansion than other, equally common TCR beta chains.

This chain connects TRBV30 to TRBJ2-5; 10 bases are a match to TRBD2. This TCR derives from a man between 50 and 59 years old in good health and CMV-seropositive. Specimen: PBMCs. The CDR3 region has the DNA TGTGCCTGGAGTGAAGCGACTAGCGGGGAGACCCAGTACTTC. It encodes CAWSEATSGETQYF.